This T cell receptor (beta chain) was sequenced during a study of beta chain features in type 1 diabetes. Every bit of the isolated RNA underwent reverse transcription, so sequencing read expressed TCRB transcripts. Profiling relied on immunoSEQ multiplex PCR, and the TCRdb table lists in-frame clones only, not all of them. The sample comprises about 160,000 clones, roughly 9% of which are singletons, and 0.7% rests with the top ten. The CDR3 sequence is 13 residues long. The V gene lost 5 bases and the J gene lost 5 bases, with 16 bases spanning the gap. Germline V gives CDR1 GTSNPN, CDR2 SVGIG (reference sequence). Broader study findings: Type 1 diabetes patients had moderately but significantly shorter TCRB CDR3s in all four CD4+ subsets.

Heparinised blood was drawn once per donor, averaging approximately 100 mL. This clone was observed a handful of times. No antigen is known for it. The material sequenced was central memory CD4+ T cells from blood. The chain employs TRBV30 and TRBJ2-7; tentative D call: TRBD2 (6 bases). The source is a woman aged 30 to 39 with type 1 diabetes. CDR3 bases: TGTGCCTGGGACCGGGACTGGCCCCACGAGCAGTACTTC. Amino acid sequence: CAWDRDWPHEQYF.